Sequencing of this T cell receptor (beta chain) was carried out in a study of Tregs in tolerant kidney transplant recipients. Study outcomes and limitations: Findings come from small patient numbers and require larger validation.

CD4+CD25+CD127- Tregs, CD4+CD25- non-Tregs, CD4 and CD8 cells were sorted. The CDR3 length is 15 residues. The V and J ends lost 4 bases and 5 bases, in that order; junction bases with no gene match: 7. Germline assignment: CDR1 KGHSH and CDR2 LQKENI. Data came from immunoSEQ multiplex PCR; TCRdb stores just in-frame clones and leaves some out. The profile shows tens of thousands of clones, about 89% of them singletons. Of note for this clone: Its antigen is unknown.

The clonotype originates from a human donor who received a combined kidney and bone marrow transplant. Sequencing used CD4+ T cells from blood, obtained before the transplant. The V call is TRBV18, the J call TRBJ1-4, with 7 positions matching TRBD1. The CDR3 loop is CASSLPPGQNEKLFF. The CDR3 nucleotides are TGTGCCAGCTCACTCCCCCCGGGACAGAATGAAAAACTGTTTTTT. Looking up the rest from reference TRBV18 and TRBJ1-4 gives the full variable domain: NAGVMQNPRHLVRRRGQEARLRCSPMKGHSHVYWYRQLPEEGLKFMVYLQKENIIDESGMPKERFSAEFPKEGPSILRIQQVVRGDSAAYFCASSLPPGQNEKLFFGSGTQLSVL.